This T cell receptor (beta chain) is from a study of Ad26.COV2.S vaccination and SARS-CoV-2 variants. Study-wide points: Possible underestimation of total T cell responses by the TCR breadth and depth analyses was noted. In vaccinated individuals, spike-specific CD8+ and CD4+ T cell responses reportedly displayed substantial breadth.

The protocol was immunoSEQ multiplex PCR, while the TCRdb copy is restricted to in-frame clones and leaves out a portion. The sample has 430,000 or so clones, nearly 90% seen once; the top ten hold approximately 2.5%. Regarding this clone: Its antigen is still unknown.

Treatment here: roughly 20 received Ad26.COV2.S at low or high dose, single or two shots; 5 received placebo; per-sample allocation not given. Repertoires come from day 63 after the first vaccine or placebo injection. An adult aged 18-55 years in Boston served as the donor. Germline lookup yields CDR1 SGHTA and CDR2 FQGTGA. The CDR3 is 14 amino acids. Trimming cost V 7 bases and J 4 bases; bases outside gene matches: 7. The rearrangement links TRBV7-3 to TRBJ2-1; TRBD2 matches 7 bases. This receptor was taken from a person aged 18-65 years who received the Ad26.COV2.S COVID-19 vaccine or a placebo. The specimen comprised peripheral blood, sampled in a trial of Ad26.COV2.S vaccine versus placebo. CDR3 nucleotide sequence: TGTGCCAGCACCATGGGACTAAATTACAATGAGCAGTTCTTC. Amino acids: CASTMGLNYNEQFF.